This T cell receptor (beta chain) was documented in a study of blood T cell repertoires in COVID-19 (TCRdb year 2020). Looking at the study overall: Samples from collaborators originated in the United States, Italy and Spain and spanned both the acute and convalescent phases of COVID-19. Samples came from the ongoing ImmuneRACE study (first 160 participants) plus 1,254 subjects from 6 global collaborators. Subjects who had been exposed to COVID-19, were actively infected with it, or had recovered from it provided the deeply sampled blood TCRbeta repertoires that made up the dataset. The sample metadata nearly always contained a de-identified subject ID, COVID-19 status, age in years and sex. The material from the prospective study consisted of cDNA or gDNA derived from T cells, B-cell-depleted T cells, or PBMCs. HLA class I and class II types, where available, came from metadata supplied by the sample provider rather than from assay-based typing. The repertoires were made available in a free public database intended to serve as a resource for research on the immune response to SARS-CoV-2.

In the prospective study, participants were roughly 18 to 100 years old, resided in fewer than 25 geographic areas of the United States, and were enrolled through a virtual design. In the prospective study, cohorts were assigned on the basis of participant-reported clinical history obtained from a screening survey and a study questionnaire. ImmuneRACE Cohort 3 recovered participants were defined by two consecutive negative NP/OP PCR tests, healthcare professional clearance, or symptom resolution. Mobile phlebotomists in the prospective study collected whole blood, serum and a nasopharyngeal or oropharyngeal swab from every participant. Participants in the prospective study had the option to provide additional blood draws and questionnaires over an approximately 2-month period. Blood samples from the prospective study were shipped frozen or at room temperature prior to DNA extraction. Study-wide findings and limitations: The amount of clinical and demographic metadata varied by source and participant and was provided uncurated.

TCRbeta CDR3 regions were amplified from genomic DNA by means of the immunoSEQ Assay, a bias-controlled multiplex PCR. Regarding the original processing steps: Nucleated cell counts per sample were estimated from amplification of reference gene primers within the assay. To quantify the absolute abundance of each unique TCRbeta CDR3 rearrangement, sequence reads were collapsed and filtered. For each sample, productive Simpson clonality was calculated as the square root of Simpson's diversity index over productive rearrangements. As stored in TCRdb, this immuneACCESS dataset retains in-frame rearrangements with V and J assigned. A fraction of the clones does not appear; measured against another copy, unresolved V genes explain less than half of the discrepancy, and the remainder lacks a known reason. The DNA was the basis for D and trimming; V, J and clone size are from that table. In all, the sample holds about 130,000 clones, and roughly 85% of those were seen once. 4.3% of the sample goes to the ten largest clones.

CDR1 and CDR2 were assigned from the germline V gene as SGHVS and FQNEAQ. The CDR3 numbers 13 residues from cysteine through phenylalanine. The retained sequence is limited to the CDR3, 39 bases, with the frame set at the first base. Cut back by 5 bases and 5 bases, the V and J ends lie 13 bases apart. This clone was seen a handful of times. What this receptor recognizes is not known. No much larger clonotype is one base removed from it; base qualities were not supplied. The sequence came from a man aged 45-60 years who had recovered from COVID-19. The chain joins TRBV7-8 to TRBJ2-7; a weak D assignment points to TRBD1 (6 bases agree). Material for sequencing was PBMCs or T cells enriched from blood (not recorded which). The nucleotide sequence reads TGTGCCAGCAGCCCCCACAGGGCAGACGAGCAGTACTTC. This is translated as CASSPHRADEQYF.